This T cell receptor beta chain was retrieved from a study of cytomegalovirus exposure and HLA in healthy donors. PCR primers comprised 60 Vbeta and 13 Jbeta primers. Libraries were prepared by immunoSEQ multiplex PCR; TCRdb keeps only in-frame clonotypes and omits some of them. This sample has approximately 82,000 clones, with roughly a tenth found just once. The CDR3 covers 15 residues. Germline V gene sequence: CDR1 MNHEY, CDR2 SVGAGI. V was clipped by 6 bases and J by 3 bases; unmatched bases: 4. Broader study findings: Most TCRs appeared rarely, but some public TCRs recurred in many donors.

To note about this clone: Its antigen is as yet unknown.

The rearrangement uses TRBV6-5 and TRBJ2-1, with TRBD2 matching over 11 bases. The TCR sequence derives from a man aged 55-75 years in good health and CMV-seropositive. The source material was PBMCs. The CDR3 region is CASRRGLADYNEQFF. CDR3 nucleotide sequence: TGTGCCAGCAGGAGGGGACTAGCGGACTACAATGAGCAGTTCTTC.